The 4 T cell receptor beta chains listed next were all sequenced from one sample in a study of blood T cells in healthy people across ages. Together with a sample-barcoded 5' primer, a J-beta primer mix was included in a second PCR lasting about 6 to 11 cycles. TCRdb reprocessed the 5' RACE reads with MiXCR, giving one entry per CDR3 protein. The sample lists roughly 1,500,000 distinct CDR3 sequences, 42% occurring once. What was sequenced was blood. These receptors originate from a woman younger than 35 in good health.

The V and J genes are TRBV7-2 and TRBJ2-1; TRBD2 matches at 12 bases. The trim removed 8 bases at V and 4 bases at J, leaving 15 bases unmatched. The germline CDR1 and CDR2 sequences are SGHTA and FQGNSA. This CDR3 contains 18 residues. In nucleotides, the CDR3 is TGTGCCAGCGGAAAGAACGAGGGACTAGCGGGTCGTTACAATGAGCAGTTCTTC. It specifies CASGKNEGLAGRYNEQFF.

The sample holds a few counts of this clonotype. This chain uses TRBV20-1 with TRBJ2-7; TRBD1 matches 9 bases. The J segment lost 5 bases and the V segment lost 6 bases, leaving 8 bases of the junction unmatched. Germline assignment: CDR1 DFQATT and CDR2 SNEGSKA (reference sequence). The CDR3 length is 13 residues. The CDR3: CSARHRGHDEQYF. The CDR3 DNA follows: TGCAGTGCGAGACACAGGGGGCACGACGAGCAGTACTTC.

The rearrangement joins TRBV4-2 to TRBJ2-1; the D gene could be TRBD1 or TRBD2 (5 bases each). This CDR3 has 16 amino acids. From germline, CDR1 is LGHNA and CDR2 YNFKEQ. V lost 4 bases and J lost 0, with 13 bases in between. The CDR3 DNA reads as TGTGCCAGCAGCCGCCGGGATCAGGGCTCCTACAATGAGCAGTTCTTC. Its translation: CASSRRDQGSYNEQFF.

This clonotype was counted only a few times. This chain joins TRBV7-2 and TRBJ2-3; D is undetermined. The CDR3 has 15 residues. V was cut by 1 base and J by 1 base, with 9 bases left in between. Germline CDR1 is SGHTA and CDR2 is FQGNSA. In DNA form, the CDR3 reads TGTGCCAGCAGCTTAGACGCAGGAGGCACAGATACGCAGTATTTT. The encoded protein is CASSLDAGGTDTQYF.